This T cell receptor (beta chain) stems from a study of T cells after yellow fever vaccination. General study findings and limits: Booster samples showed a return of most primary-vaccination clones (about 97% CD4, around 88% CD8). Repertoires sorted by FACS could include abundant clonotypes that are contaminants from the bulk population. CD4 and CD8 compartments shared a small share of clonotypes, likely from convergent recombination. Peaking faster, on day 5 versus 15, the secondary response was nonetheless weaker.

As regards this clonotype: Its antigen is unknown. Relative to the germline gene, one junction end is altered; a read error may explain this.

TCRdb re-derived calls from the 5' RACE reads in MiXCR, one entry per CDR3 protein. The sample shows hundreds of thousands of distinct CDR3 sequences, 9% to 15% of them seen only once. Per the germline V gene, CDR1 is SGHRS and CDR2 is YFSETQ. The CDR3 contains 15 residues. This material consisted of PBMCs, taken on the day of the yellow fever booster vaccination. This TCR came from a man younger than 45 who received the YFV17D yellow fever vaccine. The V gene is TRBV5-1, the J gene TRBJ2-2, with D maybe TRBD1 (5 bases). CDR3 loop: CASSLEGPKTGELFF. The CDR3 region has the DNA TGCGCCAGCAGCTTGGAGGGGCCGAAGACCGGGGAGCTGTTTTTT.